This TCR beta chain stems from a study of blood T cell repertoires in COVID-19. With 3 bases removed from V and 6 bases from J, the gap between germline ends came to 15 bases. This CDR3 region has 14 residues. Germline loops: CDR1 SGDLS, CDR2 YYNGEE. Clones were sequenced by immunoSEQ multiplex PCR, and TCRdb holds only the in-frame ones, with some missing. This repertoire shows some 140,000 clones, 91% found once; its top ten account for 0.5% to 0.6%. The sample was peripheral blood. The sequence was obtained from a man aged 50 to 60 with acute or convalescent COVID-19. The genes are TRBV9 and TRBJ1-2, with a weak D call TRBD1 (6 bases). CDR3 sequence: CASSGAGGANGYTF. As DNA, the CDR3 is TGTGCCAGCAGCGGAGCGGGGGGGGCTAATGGCTACACCTTC.